Listed below are T cell receptor beta chains from one sample, sequenced in a study of CD8 T cells in ankylosing spondylitis. TCRdb ran MiXCR on the 5' RACE reads and lists one entry per CDR3 protein. Of under 300,000 distinct CDR3 sequences in the sample, less than 10% were seen once. The specimen was blood, either unsorted or a sorted T cell fraction (not recorded which). The source of these receptors is a male donor with ankylosing spondylitis or in good health (not recorded which). Each CDR3 is given with its conserved first and last residue. D genes are given only for firm matches. Where a row states a size, it is once, few, many or the class of an expanded clone; other rows omit it.

cdr3_nt cdr3_aa d_call j_call v_call clone_size
TGCGCCAGCAGCTTGGATCAGGGCAGCTATGGCTACACCTTC CASSLDQGSYGYTF . TRBJ1-2 TRBV5-1 many
TGTGCCAGCTCACCAAGCTATGGAACAGAAGAGACCCAGTACTTC CASSPSYGTEETQYF . TRBJ2-5 TRBV18 .
TGTGCCAGCAGTCCCCAGATCGGGGGTTTCTACAATGAGCAGTTCTTC CASSPQIGGFYNEQFF . TRBJ2-1 TRBV6-1 many
TGTGCCAGCAGCTTAGGGACCAACTCAAGGAATGAGCAGTTCTTC CASSLGTNSRNEQFF . TRBJ2-1 TRBV7-3 many
TGTGCCAGCTGGACAGGGGGTCCCGTTAACTATGGCTACACCTTC CASWTGGPVNYGYTF TRBD1 TRBJ1-2 TRBV6-1 many
TGTGCCACCAGCTTCGGGGCCTCGGGGAACATTCAGTACTTC CATSFGASGNIQYF . TRBJ2-4 TRBV15 many
TGTGCCAGCAGCTTAGGGGTCTATGGCTACACCTTC CASSLGVYGYTF . TRBJ1-2 TRBV7-9 many
TGTGCCAGCAGCCAAGATTGGGGTAGCGGGGGCACGGATACGCAGTATTTT CASSQDWGSGGTDTQYF TRBD2 TRBJ2-3 TRBV4-2 many
TGTGCCAGCAGTTTCGACAGGAATAACTATGGCTACACCTTC CASSFDRNNYGYTF . TRBJ1-2 TRBV27 .
TGCAGTGCCATGAGGGTTTTCACAGATACGCAGTATTTT CSAMRVFTDTQYF . TRBJ2-3 TRBV20-1 many
TGTGCCAGCAGCCCCCCGAGCGGGATACGCACAGATACGCAGTATTTT CASSPPSGIRTDTQYF TRBD2 TRBJ2-3 TRBV6-1 many
TGTGCCAGCAGCTACGGGGTGAACACCGGGGAGCTGTTTTTT CASSYGVNTGELFF . TRBJ2-2 TRBV5-6 many
TGCAGTGCTGAAGCGGGAGGCCGGGGAGAGACCCAGTACTTC CSAEAGGRGETQYF TRBD2 TRBJ2-5 TRBV20-1 few
TGTGCCAGCTCACCAAGCGCAGGGATGTACAATGAGCAGTTCTTC CASSPSAGMYNEQFF . TRBJ2-1 TRBV18 .
TGTGCCAGCAGCCCCGGCGCCGGGAGCACTGAAGCTTTCTTT CASSPGAGSTEAFF . TRBJ1-1 TRBV27 few
TGTGCCAGCAGTTACTCCTATGCGGAGGGACTTATAGGGGAGCAGTTCTTC CASSYSYAEGLIGEQFF . TRBJ2-1 TRBV6-2/TRBV6-3 many
TGTGCCAGCAGGGGACAGGGTGGCCAGCCCCAGCATTTT CASRGQGGQPQHF TRBD1 TRBJ1-5 TRBV6-1 many
TGTGCCAGCAGCGTCATGAACACCGGGGAGCTGTTTTTT CASSVMNTGELFF . TRBJ2-2 TRBV9 .
TGTGCCAGCCGACAGGGGATGGTAGAGACCCAGTACTTC CASRQGMVETQYF TRBD1 TRBJ2-5 TRBV7-2 .
TGTGCCAGCAGGACCGGTCTTCAGTACTCTGGGGCCAACGTCCTGACTTTC CASRTGLQYSGANVLTF . TRBJ2-6 TRBV12-3/TRBV12-4 many
TGCAGCGTTGGGGGACTAGCGGGAGGGCGGGAGCCGTTCTTC CSVGGLAGGREPFF TRBD2 TRBJ2-1 TRBV29-1 .
TGTGCCAGCAGCAAACCGGGACTAGCGGGAGGGGAGGGAGCCAAAAACATTCAGTACTTC CASSKPGLAGGEGAKNIQYF TRBD2 TRBJ2-4 TRBV12-3/TRBV12-4 .
TGTGCCAGCAGTCCGGGACAGCCTCTATCTAATTCACCCCTCCACTTT CASSPGQPLSNSPLHF TRBD1 TRBJ1-6 TRBV3-1 many
TGTGCCAGCAGTCGCGGTGGGAGATCCTACGAGCAGTACTTC CASSRGGRSYEQYF . TRBJ2-7 TRBV6-2/TRBV6-3 .
TGTGCCAGCAGCTTAATAGGGGTTGGCGAAAAACTGTTTTTT CASSLIGVGEKLFF . TRBJ1-4 TRBV7-2 many
TGTGCCAGCAGCCCCGCCGGGGCACTCTCCTCCTACGAGCAGTACTTC CASSPAGALSSYEQYF . TRBJ2-7 TRBV7-9 .
TGTGCCAGTAGGACAGGGGTTCAGCCCCAGCATTTT CASRTGVQPQHF TRBD1 TRBJ1-5 TRBV19 many
TGTGCCAGCAGCCACTTAGATGTCGGACAGGGGGCGGACAATGAGCAGTTCTTC CASSHLDVGQGADNEQFF TRBD1 TRBJ2-1 TRBV11-1 .
TGTGCCAGCAGTTTCGACAGTGAAGAGACCCAGTACTTC CASSFDSEETQYF . TRBJ2-5 TRBV12-3/TRBV12-4 many